The 25 T cell receptor beta chains listed next were all sequenced from one sample in a study of CD8+ T cells in alopecia areata. It was cDNA, reverse transcribed from extracted RNA, that served as the sequencing template. Sequencing was performed with immunoSEQ multiplex PCR; in TCRdb, only in-frame clones are kept and a portion is missing. This table holds fewer than 250,000 clones, about three fifths found once. Stated treatment: oral pan-JAK inhibitor, 5-10 mg twice daily. The sequencing used CD4+ T cells sorted from blood, collected around week 49, from a patient treated with tofacitinib. Every receptor here comes from a human donor with alopecia areata.

This clone has just a few counts. This chain connects TRBV25-1 to TRBJ1-1; 7 positions agree with TRBD1. V lost 6 bases, J lost 4 bases, and 5 bases stayed unmatched. This CDR3 is built from 13 residues. Germline CDR1 is MGHDK and CDR2 is SYGVNS. The CDR3 bases are TGTGCCAGCAGGAGACAGGGTAGCACTGAAGCTTTCTTT. This translates into CASRRQGSTEAFF.

The rearrangement joins TRBV7-8 to TRBJ1-3; TRBD1 might be the D (5 bases). V was pared by 5 bases and J by 4 bases, with 12 bases between. The CDR3 is made up of 14 amino acids. Per germline, CDR1 SGHVS and CDR2 FQNEAQ. The CDR3 DNA sequence: TGTGCCAGCAGCCCTCCAGGGAACGGAAACACCATATATTTT. Translated: CASSPPGNGNTIYF.

This clone was counted a few times. The chain is built from TRBV2 and TRBJ2-1; the D call may be TRBD1 or TRBD2 (5 bases each). Germline lookup yields CDR1 SNHLY and CDR2 FYNNEI. This CDR3 spans 12 amino acids. The V end lost 6 bases, the J end lost 8 bases, and 11 bases lay between the germline ends. For the CDR3, the DNA is TGTGCCAGCAGCGAGAGGGGATATGAGCAGTTCTTC. This gives the protein CASSERGYEQFF.

The rearrangement joins TRBV7-3 to TRBJ1-2; D is perhaps TRBD1 (6 bases). V dropped 5 bases and J dropped 7 bases, with 14 bases sitting between them. This CDR3 spans 13 amino acids. Germline assignment: CDR1 SGHTA and CDR2 FQGTGA. As DNA, the CDR3 is TGTGCCAGCAGCGCTACAGGGAATAGTGGCTACACCTTC. This codes for CASSATGNSGYTF.

This clone was counted only a few times. The chain employs TRBV10-3 and TRBJ1-1; D is undetermined. Trimming took off 1 base at V and 1 base at J, with 7 bases between the two ends. The length of the CDR3 is 14 residues. Germline V lookup: CDR1 ENHRY, CDR2 SYGVKD. DNA for the CDR3: TGTGCCATCAGTGAGTTTAGAGAGAACACTGAAGCTTTCTTT. Amino acid sequence: CAISEFRENTEAFF.

This chain links TRBV10-3 with TRBJ2-7, with D perhaps TRBD2 (5 bases). Germline values: CDR1 ENHRY, CDR2 SYGVKD. This CDR3 spans 15 amino acids. Trimming removed 0 bases at V and 4 bases at J, with 13 bases between. Written as DNA, the CDR3 is TGTGCCATCAGTGAGTCACGGGCGGCGGGTTACGAGCAGTACTTC. Translation gives CAISESRAAGYEQYF.

This clone appeared a few times. The chain has TRBV6-1 and TRBJ2-3; 7 bases agree with TRBD1. The length of the CDR3 is 15 residues. With V trimmed by 4 bases and J by 8 bases, 12 bases remained unmatched. Germline V CDR1 and CDR2: MNHNS, SASEGT. This CDR3 reads CASSARQGGPGTQYF. Written as DNA, the CDR3 is TGTGCCAGCAGTGCTCGACAGGGCGGGCCCGGTACGCAGTATTTT.

This clone has just one count. The rearrangement links TRBV30 to TRBJ1-6; possible D gene TRBD1, 6 bases. The germline CDR1 and CDR2 sequences are GTSNPN and SVGIG (reference sequence). The CDR3 spans 13 residues. V shed 3 bases and J shed 10 bases, with 13 bases lying between them. DNA of the CDR3: TGTGCCTGGAGCCCAAGGGGGGACTCACCCCTCCACTTT. The encoded protein is CAWSPRGDSPLHF.

In regard to this clone: At one boundary the junction diverges from the germline segment, which might be a read error. This sequence joins TRBV27 and TRBJ1-2; unclear D gene. Germline V CDR1 and CDR2: MNHEY, SMNVEV (reference sequence). CDR3 length equals 14 residues. The DNA of the CDR3 is TGTGCCAGCAGTTTATCCCCTTGGAGGAACGGCTGCACCTTC. It codes for CASSLSPWRNGCTF.

This clone was seen only a few times. The chain is built from TRBV29-1 and TRBJ1-2; TRBD1 is a possible D gene (5 bases). The germline gives CDR1 SQVTM, CDR2 ANQGSEA. Trimming pared 3 bases from V and 2 bases from J, leaving 22 bases between. CDR3 length: 17 amino acids. CDR3: CSVDPHTGGGRNYGYTF. The CDR3 DNA follows: TGCAGCGTTGATCCCCATACTGGGGGGGGAAGGAACTATGGCTACACCTTC.

As concerns this clone: The junction does not match germline at one end; this may be a read error. This chain links TRBV7-2 with TRBJ2-4, with D unresolved. The CDR3 is 11 amino acids. CDR1 and CDR2 (germline): SGHTA, FQGNSA. CDR3 bases: TGTGCCAGCAGCTTAGGGGCCGTGAGTAGATTC. Translating gives CASSLGAVSRF.

The genes are TRBV29-1 and TRBJ2-5; D might be TRBD1 or TRBD2, each matching 8 bases. Germline V gives CDR1 SQVTM, CDR2 ANQGSEA. The CDR3 has 15 residues. Trimming shortened V by 3 bases and J by 7 bases, and 21 bases separated the two germline ends. The CDR3 protein is CSVDSGAGGPGTQYF. CDR3 nucleotide sequence: TGCAGCGTTGATAGCGGGGCAGGGGGCCCGGGGACCCAGTACTTC.

This clone was recorded a few times. The chain joins TRBV7-6 to TRBJ2-2; 10 bases match TRBD1. Germline V gene sequence: CDR1 SGHVS, CDR2 FNYEAQ. The junction had 9 bases not matched to a gene; V was cut back by 5 bases and J by 6 bases. The CDR3 runs 16 residues. CDR3 amino acids: CASSLRQGARAGELFF. CDR3 nucleotide sequence: TGTGCCAGCAGCCTCCGACAGGGGGCTAGGGCCGGGGAGCTGTTTTTT.

V usage is TRBV29-1 and J usage is TRBJ2-3; a weak D match, TRBD1 (5 bases). The germline V gene encodes CDR1 SQVTM and CDR2 ANQGSEA. The CDR3 has 13 residues. V was clipped by 4 bases and J by 6 bases, with 14 bases between them. The CDR3 loop is CSVGGRVGDTQYF. CDR3 bases: TGCAGCGTTGGGGGCAGGGTTGGGGATACGCAGTATTTT.

The CDR3 DNA follows: TGTGCCAGCTCACAGACGGTCTACGAGCAGTACTTC. This codes for CASSQTVYEQYF. The chain combines TRBV18 with TRBJ2-7; no clear D. Trimming cost V 4 bases and J 3 bases, with 7 bases left between them. Germline V gives CDR1 KGHSH, CDR2 LQKENI. CDR3 length: 12 residues. Together with reference TRBV18 and TRBJ2-7, the CDR3 gives the full variable domain: NAGVMQNPRHLVRRRGQEARLRCSPMKGHSHVYWYRQLPEEGLKFMVYLQKENIIDESGMPKERFSAEFPKEGPSILRIQQVVRGDSAAYFCASSQTVYEQYFGPGTRLTVT.

This clone was detected once. V and J are TRBV6-5 and TRBJ2-1; D might be TRBD1 or TRBD2, each matching 5 bases. The CDR3 spans 14 residues. The V gene lost 6 bases and the J gene lost 3 bases, with 12 bases spanning the gap. Germline V gene data show CDR1 as MNHEY and CDR2 as SVGAGI. CDR3 in DNA: TGTGCCAGCAGACCCGGGACGAACTACAATGAGCAGTTCTTC. The encoded protein is CASRPGTNYNEQFF.

The chain links TRBV6-5 to TRBJ1-6; D unresolved. The CDR3 length is 13 residues. Germline CDR1 is MNHEY and CDR2 is SVGAGI. The V and J ends lost 6 bases and 11 bases respectively, with 14 bases between them. In nucleotides, the CDR3 is TGTGCCAGCAGCCTCCAGTTACGGGCACCCCTCCACTTT. Residues: CASSLQLRAPLHF.

V gene TRBV27 combines with J gene TRBJ1-6, with no clear D. CDR1 and CDR2 from the germline V gene are MNHEY and SMNVEV (reference sequence). CDR3 length: 16 amino acids. V shed 2 bases and J shed 7 bases, with 15 bases lying between them. The CDR3 DNA is TGTGCCAGCAGTTTAAGTTGGACGCCGGCGAATTCACCCCTCCACTTT. It is translated as CASSLSWTPANSPLHF.

This clone appeared a few times. The chain has TRBV6-6 and TRBJ1-4; 9 nucleotides agree with TRBD1. Trimming cost V 8 bases and J 8 bases; bases outside gene matches: 6. This CDR3 contains 13 residues. Germline V gene sequence: CDR1 MNHNY, CDR2 SVGAGI (reference sequence). CDR3 sequence: CASGRDRDEKLFF. CDR3 DNA sequence: TGTGCCAGCGGCCGGGACAGGGACGAAAAACTGTTTTTT.

The chain couples TRBV7-2 to TRBJ1-2, with D unclear. This CDR3 has 14 amino acids. The ends were cut back, 2 bases at V and 4 bases at J, with 11 bases in the middle. The germline gives CDR1 SGHTA, CDR2 FQGNSA. The CDR3 reads CASSLNFGPYGYTF. The CDR3 DNA reads TGTGCCAGCAGCTTAAATTTTGGGCCCTATGGCTACACCTTC.

This chain joins TRBV27 and TRBJ2-3; no reliable D call. In germline, CDR1 is MNHEY, CDR2 SMNVEV (reference sequence). The CDR3 consists of 16 residues. Trimming stripped 7 bases from V and 3 bases from J, with 20 bases between. CDR3 coding DNA: TGTGCCAGCACCCCTCGAGGCTATGAGAGAACAGATACGCAGTATTTT. Amino acids: CASTPRGYERTDTQYF.

Here the CDR3 DNA reads TGCGCCAGCAGCGGACAAGGCGGGGAGCTGTTTTTT. The encoded protein is CASSGQGGELFF. This chain uses TRBV4-3 with TRBJ2-2; D may be TRBD1 (5 bases). Germline V gene data show CDR1 as LGHNA and CDR2 as YSLEER. This CDR3 has 12 residues. The germline V and J ends were trimmed by 5 bases and 7 bases, with 8 bases remaining between them.

V usage is TRBV4-3 and J usage is TRBJ2-2; D is unresolved. This CDR3 contains 12 residues. The V end lost 1 base, the J end lost 7 bases, and 4 bases lay between the germline ends. Per the germline V gene, CDR1 is LGHNA and CDR2 is YSLEER. The CDR3: CASSQAGGELFF. The CDR3 region has the DNA TGCGCCAGCAGCCAAGCGGGCGGGGAGCTGTTTTTT.

V gene TRBV30 combines with J gene TRBJ2-7; D is tentatively TRBD1 or TRBD2 (5 bases each). Per the germline V gene, CDR1 is GTSNPN and CDR2 is SVGIG (reference sequence). CDR3 length equals 15 residues. Trimming took off 2 bases at V and 3 bases at J, with 17 bases between the two ends. This chain's CDR3 is CAWSLSGTLFYEQYF. The CDR3, as DNA: TGTGCCTGGAGTTTATCAGGGACGCTTTTCTACGAGCAGTACTTC.

The rearrangement uses TRBV14 and TRBJ2-1; D may match TRBD1 or TRBD2 (7 bases each). Germline assignment: CDR1 SGHDN and CDR2 FVKESK. The germline V and J ends were trimmed by 4 bases and 2 bases, with 18 bases remaining between them. The CDR3 is made up of 17 amino acids. The CDR3 DNA follows: TGTGCCAGCAGCCGCGGGGAGGGGGCTTCCCCCTACAATGAGCAGTTCTTC. Amino acid sequence: CASSRGEGASPYNEQFF.